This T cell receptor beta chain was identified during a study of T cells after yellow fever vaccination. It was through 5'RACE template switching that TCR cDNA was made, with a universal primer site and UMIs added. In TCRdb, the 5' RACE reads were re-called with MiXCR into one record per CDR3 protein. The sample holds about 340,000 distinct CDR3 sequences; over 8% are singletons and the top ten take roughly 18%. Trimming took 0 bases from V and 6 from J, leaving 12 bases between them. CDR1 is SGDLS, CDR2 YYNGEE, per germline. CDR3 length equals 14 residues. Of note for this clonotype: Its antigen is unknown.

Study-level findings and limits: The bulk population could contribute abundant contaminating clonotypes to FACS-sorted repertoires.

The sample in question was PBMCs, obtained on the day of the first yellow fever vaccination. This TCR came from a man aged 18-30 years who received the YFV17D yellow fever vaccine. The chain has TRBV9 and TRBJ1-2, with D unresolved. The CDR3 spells CASSVGGSNHGYTF. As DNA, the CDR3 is TGTGCCAGCAGCGTAGGAGGGTCGAACCATGGCTACACCTTC.